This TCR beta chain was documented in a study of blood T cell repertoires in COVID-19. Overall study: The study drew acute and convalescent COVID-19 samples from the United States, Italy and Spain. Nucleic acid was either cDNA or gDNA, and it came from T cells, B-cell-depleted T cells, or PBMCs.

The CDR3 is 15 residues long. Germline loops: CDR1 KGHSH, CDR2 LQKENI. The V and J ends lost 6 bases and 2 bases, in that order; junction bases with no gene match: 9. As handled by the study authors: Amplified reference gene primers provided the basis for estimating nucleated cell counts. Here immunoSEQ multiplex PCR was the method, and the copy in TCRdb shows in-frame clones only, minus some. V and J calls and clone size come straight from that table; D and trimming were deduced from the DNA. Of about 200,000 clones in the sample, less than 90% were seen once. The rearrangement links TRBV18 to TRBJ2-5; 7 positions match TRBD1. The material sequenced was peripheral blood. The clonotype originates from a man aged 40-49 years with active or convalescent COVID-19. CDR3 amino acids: CASSLLSGGQETQYF. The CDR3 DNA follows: TGTGCCAGCTCGTTACTCTCAGGGGGTCAAGAGACCCAGTACTTC.